There are many counts of the clone carrying this T cell receptor (beta chain). The sample originates from a study of Graves' ophthalmopathy and Graves' hyperthyroidism. RNA transcripts yielded amplified TCR beta CDR3 regions. First-round RT-PCR relied on HTBI primers, and a second-round multiplex PCR came next. TCRdb analysed the multiplex PCR reads with MiXCR anew, one entry per CDR3 protein. The sample records 680,000 or so distinct CDR3 sequences, 20% to 25% being singletons. This CDR3 region has 14 residues. The V gene lost 3 bases and the J gene lost 5 bases, with 14 bases spanning the gap. The receptor was derived from a woman under 30 with stable Graves' hyperthyroidism. Some clones in this sample may be carry-over from other donors' samples. The V and J genes are TRBV12-3 or TRBV12-4 and TRBJ2-7; a weak D match, TRBD1 (6 bases). Sequenced material: peripheral blood. The CDR3 is CASSFLQGSHEQYF. The CDR3 DNA reads TGTGCCAGCAGTTTCCTACAGGGTTCCCACGAGCAGTACTTC.